The 29 T cell receptor beta chains in this list originate from one sample, sequenced in a study of T cell responses to AZD1222 COVID-19 vaccine. Using immunoSEQ multiplex PCR, the repertoire was profiled, and TCRdb retains in-frame clones only, with some absent. The sample carries 85,000 to 130,000 clones, about 91% recorded once. This sample comprised peripheral blood, obtained on day 0 of AZD1222 vaccination. The receptors shown here come from an adult in good health.

This sequence joins TRBV19 and TRBJ2-5; D gene ambiguous. Looked up from germline, CDR1 is LNHDA and CDR2 is SQIVND (reference sequence). The V gene lost 5 bases and the J gene lost 1 base, with 11 bases spanning the gap. The CDR3 spans 14 residues. This CDR3 reads CASSRLEFQETQYF. The CDR3, as DNA: TGTGCCAGTAGTCGTCTTGAGTTCCAAGAGACCCAGTACTTC.

The gene calls are TRBV9 and TRBJ2-5; tentative D call: TRBD2 (5 bases). The CDR3 length is 13 residues. From germline, CDR1 is SGDLS and CDR2 YYNGEE. V lost 3 bases and J lost 4, with 10 bases in between. This CDR3 is CASSGGLAETQYF. The CDR3 DNA reads as TGTGCCAGCAGCGGCGGGCTGGCAGAGACCCAGTACTTC.

The chain recombines TRBV5-6 with TRBJ1-3, with no clear D. Between the trimmed V and J ends, which lost 10 bases and 0 bases, there was a span of 17 bases. Germline assignment: CDR1 SGHDT and CDR2 YYEEEE. The CDR3 length is 15 residues. CDR3 in amino acids: CAGETKGNSGNTIYF. In DNA form, the CDR3 reads TGTGCCGGAGAGACAAAGGGTAACTCTGGAAACACCATATATTTT.

This chain links TRBV2 with TRBJ2-5; either TRBD1 or TRBD2 may fit D (5 bases each). The CDR3 totals 13 residues. Trimming stripped 9 bases from V and 0 bases from J, with 11 bases between. Germline CDR1 reads SNHLY; CDR2 reads FYNNEI. CDR3 DNA: TGTGCCAGTCGGGACGGCTACCAAGAGACCCAGTACTTC. The encoded protein is CASRDGYQETQYF.

The CDR3 spells CASSAGTTDTQYF. The CDR3 DNA sequence: TGTGCCAGCAGTGCCGGGACTACAGATACGCAGTATTTT. The V gene is TRBV6-4, the J gene TRBJ2-3; possible D gene TRBD2, 6 bases. Germline CDR1 MRHNA, CDR2 SNTAGT. This CDR3 contains 13 residues. Trimming took off 4 bases at V and 3 bases at J, with 8 bases between the two ends.

The chain has TRBV6-5 and TRBJ2-5, with TRBD1 identical over 7 bases. Per germline, CDR1 MNHEY and CDR2 SVGAGI. The CDR3 covers 13 residues. Trimming removed 9 bases from V and 1 base from J; junction bases left unmatched: 5. For the CDR3, the DNA is TGTGCCAGTACCCGGGACAGCCAAGAGACCCAGTACTTC. Translation gives CASTRDSQETQYF.

The CDR3 reads CASSPRDSTTFSNQPQHF. The DNA of the CDR3 is TGTGCCAGTAGTCCGCGGGACAGTACTACTTTTAGCAATCAGCCCCAGCATTTT. The rearrangement links TRBV19 to TRBJ1-5; 7 bases align to TRBD1. This CDR3 has 18 residues. Germline-derived CDR1 and CDR2 are LNHDA and SQIVND (reference sequence). The V segment lost 5 bases and the J segment 0 bases; nucleotides outside the gene matches: 13.

This clone was observed a single time. This sequence joins TRBV4-1 and TRBJ2-7; a possible D gene is TRBD1 (7 bases). This CDR3 region has 17 residues. V was clipped by 3 bases and J by 2 bases, with 20 bases between them. CDR1 MGHRA and CDR2 YSYEKL come from the germline V gene. As DNA, the CDR3 is TGCGCCAGCAGCCAGACTATGCGGGACAGACCTCCCTACGAGCAGTACTTC. It specifies CASSQTMRDRPPYEQYF.

The chain joins TRBV25-1 to TRBJ2-7; D is unresolved. V lost 3 bases, J lost 12 bases, and 21 bases lay in between. Germline V gene sequence: CDR1 MGHDK, CDR2 SYGVNS. The CDR3 has 14 amino acids. CDR3 sequence: CASSELTEVPRVYF. The CDR3 DNA reads TGTGCCAGCAGTGAGTTAACAGAGGTACCTCGGGTGTACTTC.

The chain joins TRBV7-3 to TRBJ2-2; no clear D gene. CDR1 is SGHTA, CDR2 FQGTGA, per germline. V was pared by 2 bases and J by 5 bases, with 6 bases between. The CDR3 contains 13 residues. The DNA for the CDR3 is TGTGCCAGCAGCTTAGCAGTTACCGGGGAGCTGTTTTTT. Translating gives CASSLAVTGELFF.

CDR3 protein: CSVERQGAYNEQFF. The CDR3 region has the DNA TGCAGCGTTGAGCGACAGGGGGCCTACAATGAGCAGTTCTTC. J is TRBJ2-1 and V is TRBV29-1; TRBD1 aligns across 9 bases. V lost 3 bases to trimming and J lost 2 bases; unmatched junction nucleotides: 2. The CDR3 spans 14 residues. In germline, CDR1 is SQVTM, CDR2 ANQGSEA.

The chain carries TRBV29-1 and TRBJ2-3; tentatively, D is TRBD2 (6 bases). Germline CDR1 reads SQVTM; CDR2 reads ANQGSEA. The length of the CDR3 is 15 residues. V was clipped by 2 bases and J by 2 bases, with 14 bases between them. The CDR3 DNA reads TGCAGCGTTGAATGGAGGAGGGACCACACAGATACGCAGTATTTT. It yields the protein CSVEWRRDHTDTQYF.

The V and J genes are TRBV4-1 and TRBJ2-1; TRBD2 matches 11 bases. CDR3 length: 16 residues. CDR1 is MGHRA, CDR2 YSYEKL, per germline. V shed 7 bases, J shed 6 bases, and the junction held 11 bases outside the gene matches. The DNA for the CDR3 is TGCGCCAGCAAAAAAAATCCCGGGACTAGCGGCAATGAGCAGTTCTTC. Its translation is CASKKNPGTSGNEQFF.

This rearrangement joins TRBV18 to TRBJ1-1; no firm D call. Per germline, CDR1 KGHSH and CDR2 LQKENI. This CDR3 spans 12 amino acids. V shed 3 bases and J shed 2 bases, with 4 bases lying between them. CDR3 nucleotides: TGTGCCAGCTCACCGGATAACACTGAAGCTTTCTTT. Protein sequence: CASSPDNTEAFF.

The chain recombines TRBV11-2 with TRBJ2-5; D not resolved. The germline V and J ends were trimmed by 1 base and 3 bases, with 6 bases remaining between them. The CDR3 totals 13 residues. CDR1 is SGHAT, CDR2 FQNNGV, per germline. CDR3 coding DNA: TGTGCCAGCAGCTTAGTAATAGAAGAGACCCAGTACTTC. It translates to CASSLVIEETQYF. The complete variable domain, with remaining parts taken from reference TRBV11-2 and TRBJ2-5, reads EAGVAQSPRYKIIEKRQSVAFWCNPISGHATLYWYQQILGQGPKLLIQFQNNGVVDDSQLPKDRFSAERLKGVDSTLKIQPAKLEDSAVYLCASSLVIEETQYFGPGTRLLVL.

The J gene is TRBJ1-5, the V gene TRBV2, with TRBD1 as a possible D gene (5 bases). V lost 2 bases, J lost 4 bases, and 12 bases lay in between. Germline loops: CDR1 SNHLY, CDR2 FYNNEI. CDR3 size: 15 residues. The CDR3 region is CASSETQGGNQPQHF. The CDR3 coding sequence is TGTGCCAGCAGTGAAACTCAGGGAGGTAATCAGCCCCAGCATTTT.

This clone appeared a single time. This chain connects TRBV19 to TRBJ2-3; weak D call: TRBD1 (6 bases). Germline-derived CDR1 and CDR2 are LNHDA and SQIVND (reference sequence). This CDR3 has 15 residues. With 7 bases removed from V and 1 base from J, the gap between germline ends came to 15 bases. The CDR3 DNA sequence: TGTGCCAGTAAGCTTGGGGGCTATGGCACAGATACGCAGTATTTT. It codes for CASKLGGYGTDTQYF.

This rearrangement joins TRBV9 to TRBJ2-5; 13 nucleotides line up with TRBD2. With V trimmed by 1 base and J by 4 bases, 7 bases remained unmatched. This CDR3 is built from 17 residues. CDR1 and CDR2 (germline): SGDLS, YYNGEE. This CDR3 reads CASSVTLGLAGLETQYF. The CDR3 DNA reads TGTGCCAGCAGCGTAACCCTGGGACTAGCGGGGTTAGAGACCCAGTACTTC. The whole variable domain, remainder taken from reference TRBV9 and TRBJ2-5, is DSGVTQTPKHLITATGQRVTLRCSPRSGDLSVYWYQQSLDQGLQFLIQYYNGEERAKGNILERFSAQQFPDLHSELNLSSLELGDSALYFCASSVTLGLAGLETQYFGPGTRLLVL.

The V call is TRBV5-8, the J call TRBJ1-2; D not resolved. The V and J ends lost 0 bases and 5 bases respectively, with 14 bases between them. The CDR3 covers 15 residues. CDR1 and CDR2 from the germline V gene are SGHTS and YDEGEE. The CDR3 nucleotides read TGTGCCAGCAGCTTGGAGGACGGACTGGGATATGGCTACACCTTC. Translating it yields CASSLEDGLGYGYTF.

The chain employs TRBV7-3 and TRBJ1-1; D unresolved. V lost 5 bases to trimming and J lost 3 bases, with 10 bases between them. The CDR3 is 13 residues long. Germline V gene sequence: CDR1 SGHTA, CDR2 FQGTGA. This chain's CDR3 is CASSHNSYTEAFF. As DNA, the CDR3 is TGTGCCAGCAGCCATAATAGTTACACTGAAGCTTTCTTT.

V and J are TRBV5-1 and TRBJ1-2; D is ambiguous. The germline V and J ends were trimmed by 3 bases and 1 base, with 7 bases remaining between them. The CDR3 length is 13 residues. The germline gives CDR1 SGHRS, CDR2 YFSETQ. CDR3 amino acids: CASSSDNNYGYTF. DNA of the CDR3: TGCGCCAGCAGCTCAGACAATAACTATGGCTACACCTTC. Combining the CDR3 with reference TRBV5-1 and TRBJ1-2 gives the whole variable domain KAGVTQTPRYLIKTRGQQVTLSCSPISGHRSVSWYQQTPGQGLQFLFEYFSETQRNKGNFPGRFSGRQFSNSRSEMNVSTLELGDSALYLCASSSDNNYGYTFGSGTRLTVV.

The chain couples TRBV5-6 to TRBJ2-4; either TRBD1 or TRBD2 may fit D (5 bases each). The V end lost 4 bases, the J end lost 4 bases, and 24 bases lay between the germline ends. From germline, CDR1 is SGHDT and CDR2 YYEEEE. The CDR3 length is 18 residues. For the CDR3, the DNA is TGTGCCAGCAGCCCCATGAAACTAGGACATCAGAGAAAAAACATTCAGTACTTC. Translated: CASSPMKLGHQRKNIQYF.

This chain connects TRBV10-3 to TRBJ1-2; TRBD1 matches 8 bases. CDR1 is ENHRY and CDR2 is SYGVKD in the germline V gene. CDR3 length: 13 amino acids. V lost 6 bases and J lost 4; bases outside the gene matches: 4. CDR3: CAISTGTGYGYTF. The CDR3 DNA reads as TGTGCCATCAGCACCGGGACAGGCTATGGCTACACCTTC.

This clone came up a few times. This chain uses TRBV5-1 with TRBJ2-7; no clear D. CDR1 is SGHRS, CDR2 YFSETQ, per germline. CDR3 length: 14 residues. Between the trimmed V and J ends, which lost 7 bases and 7 bases, there was a span of 21 bases. CDR3 DNA sequence: TGCGCCAGCCGTCTTAGCCCCGCGGAGAGGGAGCAGTACTTC. Residues: CASRLSPAEREQYF.

The J gene is TRBJ1-4, the V gene TRBV5-1; 7 bases map to TRBD1. The CDR3 is 15 residues long. Germline lookup yields CDR1 SGHRS and CDR2 YFSETQ. Trimming took 4 bases from V and 3 from J; bases not matched to a gene: 6. For the CDR3, the DNA is TGCGCCAGCAGCCCTCTGGGACAGTCTAATGAAAAACTGTTTTTT. The encoded protein is CASSPLGQSNEKLFF. Variable domain in full (rest from reference TRBV5-1 and TRBJ1-4): KAGVTQTPRYLIKTRGQQVTLSCSPISGHRSVSWYQQTPGQGLQFLFEYFSETQRNKGNFPGRFSGRQFSNSRSEMNVSTLELGDSALYLCASSPLGQSNEKLFFGSGTQLSVL.

The CDR3: CASRRWSSMHTEAFF. The DNA of the CDR3 is TGTGCCAGCAGGAGGTGGTCCAGTATGCACACTGAAGCTTTCTTT. The V call is TRBV13, the J call TRBJ1-1, with unresolved D. The length of the CDR3 is 15 residues. Deletions cut 6 bases from V and 3 bases from J, with 17 bases between. Germline V gives CDR1 PRHDT, CDR2 FYEKMQ (reference sequence).

In nucleotides, the CDR3 is TGTGCCAGCTCACCACAAAGGACAGGGGCCCACTACGAGCAGTACTTC. It is translated as CASSPQRTGAHYEQYF. The V gene is TRBV18, the J gene TRBJ2-7, with 9 bases that match TRBD1. Germline V gene sequence: CDR1 KGHSH, CDR2 LQKENI. V lost 1 base, J lost 3 bases, and 7 bases stayed unmatched. The CDR3 consists of 16 residues. The full variable domain, with the rest looked up from reference TRBV18 and TRBJ2-7, is NAGVMQNPRHLVRRRGQEARLRCSPMKGHSHVYWYRQLPEEGLKFMVYLQKENIIDESGMPKERFSAEFPKEGPSILRIQQVVRGDSAAYFCASSPQRTGAHYEQYFGPGTRLTVT.

J is TRBJ2-2 and V is TRBV6-2 or TRBV6-3; no clear D. The CDR3 is 15 residues long. V lost 2 bases and J lost 2, with 9 bases in between. CDR1 is MNHEY, CDR2 SVGEGT, per germline. CDR3 protein: CASSYLADNTGELFF. In nucleotides, the CDR3 is TGTGCCAGCAGTTACCTTGCCGACAACACCGGGGAGCTGTTTTTT.

This clone appeared a single time. This sequence joins TRBV19 and TRBJ2-4, with 8 positions matching TRBD1. V lost 3 bases and J lost 8; bases outside the gene matches: 12. CDR1 and CDR2 from the germline V gene are LNHDA and SQIVND (reference sequence). CDR3 length equals 16 residues. CDR3 sequence: CASSIWETGARDIQYF. DNA for the CDR3: TGTGCCAGTAGTATTTGGGAGACAGGGGCTAGAGACATTCAGTACTTC. The full variable domain, in which reference TRBV19 and TRBJ2-4 provide the parts outside the CDR3, is DGGITQSPKYLFRKEGQNVTLSCEQNLNHDAMYWYRQDPGQGLRLIYYSQIVNDFQKGDIAEGYSVSREKKESFPLTVTSAQKNPTAFYLCASSIWETGARDIQYFGAGTRLSVL.